A selection of T cell receptor beta chains follows, all from one sample in a study of T cells after yellow fever vaccination. TCRdb redid the calling of the 5' RACE reads with MiXCR, one entry per CDR3 protein. The repertoire holds 300,000 or so distinct CDR3 sequences, with roughly 7.5% as singletons. The sequencing used PBMCs, collected around 45 days after the first yellow fever vaccination. The receptors shown here come from a man younger than 35 who received the YFV17D yellow fever vaccine. CDR3s include the opening cysteine and the closing phenylalanine or tryptophan. D genes are given only for firm matches. Clone sizes are given selectively: once, few, many, or a class where the clone is expanded.

>-|TRBV10-2|few|TRBJ1-1
TGCGCCAGCAGTGACGAGCGACTCCTGACAGCGAACACTGAAGCTTTCTTT
CASSDERLLTANTEAFF
>TRBD1|TRBV10-3|-|TRBJ2-7
TGTGCCATCAGTGAGTCCGCAGGGGGCGGCTACGAGCAGTACTTC
CAISESAGGGYEQYF
>TRBD2|TRBV12-3/TRBV12-4|few|TRBJ2-1
TGTGCCAGCACCCCAGGACTAGCGGGGGCGGGTGAGCAGTTCTTC
CASTPGLAGAGEQFF
>-|TRBV10-3|few|TRBJ2-5
TGTGCCATCAGTGTTAGGTCTGGTGATACCCGCCAAGAGACCCAGTACTTC
CAISVRSGDTRQETQYF
>-|TRBV5-1|few|TRBJ2-2
TGCGCCAGCAGCTTGACCCCAGTTCACACCGGGGAGCTGTTTTTT
CASSLTPVHTGELFF
>TRBD1|TRBV4-3|-|TRBJ1-1
TGCGCCAGCAGGCAAAGGGAAGACAGGGCGAACACTGAAGCTTTCTTT
CASRQREDRANTEAFF
>-|TRBV30|few|TRBJ2-1
TGTGCCTGGAGTGTTGCCCAGGCCCCGTTCTTC
CAWSVAQAPFF
>-|TRBV4-3|few|TRBJ1-1
TGCGCCAGCAGCCAAGGCCTACCGGGAAGTACTGAAGCTTTCTTT
CASSQGLPGSTEAFF
>TRBD2|TRBV9|many|TRBJ2-5
TGTGCCAGCAGTATCTCTAGCGGCCAAGAGACCCAGTACTTC
CASSISSGQETQYF
>-|TRBV25-1|-|TRBJ2-7
TGTGCCAGCAGCCGGGGTCTTCGGCAGTACTTC
CASSRGLRQYF
>-|TRBV6-2/TRBV6-3|few|TRBJ2-2
TGTGCCAGCGGGACGGCGAACACCGGGGAGCTGTTTTTT
CASGTANTGELFF
>-|TRBV20-1|few|TRBJ2-2
TGCAGTGCTAGCTTACCCCTGACAGCACAAGGGGCCGGGGAGCTGTTTTTT
CSASLPLTAQGAGELFF
>TRBD1|TRBV5-1|many|TRBJ1-1
TGCGCCAGCAGCTTGGCCGGGACAGGGGTGACTGAAGCTTTCTTT
CASSLAGTGVTEAFF
>-|TRBV9|-|TRBJ1-2
TGTGCCAGCAGCCCCTGGACAGCTCTTTATGGCTACACCTTC
CASSPWTALYGYTF
>-|TRBV12-3/TRBV12-4|-|TRBJ1-1
TGTGCCAGCAGTTTTAGCAGGCCCCAGAACACTGAAGCTTTCTTT
CASSFSRPQNTEAFF
>TRBD1|TRBV5-1|-|TRBJ2-2
TGCGCCAGCAGCTTGGCCTGGGACAGGGCTTTCTCTGGGGAGCTGTTTTTT
CASSLAWDRAFSGELFF
>TRBD2|TRBV7-2|-|TRBJ2-3
TGTGCCAGCAGCTTAGCGGGGGACTACCTTGGAGATACGCAGTATTTT
CASSLAGDYLGDTQYF
>-|TRBV4-3|many|TRBJ2-1
TGCGCCAGCAGCCAAGATCAGGAACAGCTCTACAATGAGCAGTTCTTC
CASSQDQEQLYNEQFF
>-|TRBV20-1|few|TRBJ1-1
TGCAGTGCCCCGAAGGAGCTGAACACTGAAGCTTTCTTT
CSAPKELNTEAFF
>-|TRBV7-6|-|TRBJ1-4
TGTGCCAGCAGCTTAGGGAAAAGATTACTACTCCCTGCAACTAATGAAAAACTGTTTTTT
CASSLGKRLLLPATNEKLFF
>-|TRBV7-2|few|TRBJ2-3
TGTGCCAGCAGCATACCTACTAGTGACACAGATACGCAGTATTTT
CASSIPTSDTDTQYF
>-|TRBV5-4|-|TRBJ2-1
TGTGCCAGCAGCTTGGGGGGGCGCGGAAACAATGAGCAGTTCTTC
CASSLGGRGNNEQFF
>-|TRBV4-3|many|TRBJ1-2
TGCGCCAGCAGCCATCAGGGAACCAACTATGGCTACACCTTC
CASSHQGTNYGYTF
>-|TRBV5-4|many|TRBJ2-2
TGTGCCAGCAGTTTTGGGCCCACCGGGGAGCTGTTTTTT
CASSFGPTGELFF
>-|TRBV6-2/TRBV6-3|few|TRBJ2-1
TGTGCCAGCACCAAAGGGGGGGCGCCGGTCAATGAGCAGTTCTTC
CASTKGGAPVNEQFF
>TRBD2|TRBV4-3|few|TRBJ2-3
TGCGCCAGCAGCCAAGAACTAGCGGGGGGCCCGACAGATACGCAGTATTTT
CASSQELAGGPTDTQYF
>-|TRBV7-7|-|TRBJ2-5
TGTGCCAGCAGCTTATTAATAGCGTGGGAGACCCAGTACTTC
CASSLLIAWETQYF
>-|TRBV7-3|few|TRBJ2-3
TGTGCCAGCAGCGTCTTCACCCAAGATACGCAGTATTTT
CASSVFTQDTQYF
>-|TRBV9|-|TRBJ2-5
TGTGCCAGCAGCGTACTCCCCATGGAGACCCAGTACTTC
CASSVLPMETQYF
>-|TRBV4-3|-|TRBJ2-5
TGCGCCAGCAGCCAGGCCGGTCCTTTGTCCAAAGAGACCCAGTACTTC
CASSQAGPLSKETQYF
>-|TRBV5-1|few|TRBJ1-2
TGCGCCAGCAGCTTTAACGACAGGAGAGATGGCTACACCTTC
CASSFNDRRDGYTF
>-|TRBV6-2/TRBV6-3|-|TRBJ2-5
TGTGCCAGCACCCAGACGGGGGACCAAGAGACCCAGTACTTC
CASTQTGDQETQYF
>-|TRBV6-5|few|TRBJ1-1
TGTGCCAGCAGTTACTCGGTATTATACAAAGAAGCTTTCTTT
CASSYSVLYKEAFF
>-|TRBV25-1|-|TRBJ1-4
TGTGTCAGCACTGACAGGACAACTAATGAAAAACTGTTTTTT
CVSTDRTTNEKLFF
>-|TRBV9|many|TRBJ2-5
TGTGCCAGCAGCGTAGCTCCGGCGGGACAAGAGACCCAGTACTTC
CASSVAPAGQETQYF
>-|TRBV4-3|-|TRBJ1-1
TGCGCCAGCAGCCGGCGATCGGGTGTGGGGAACACTGAAGCTTTCTTT
CASSRRSGVGNTEAFF
>-|TRBV24-1|-|TRBJ2-6
TGTGCCACCAGTGAGCAAGGGACTTCTGGGGCCAACGTCCTGACTTTC
CATSEQGTSGANVLTF
>TRBD1|TRBV6-5|few|TRBJ1-6
TGTGCCAGCAGTACCTGGACAGGGAATAATTCACCCCTCCACTTT
CASSTWTGNNSPLHF
>-|TRBV7-2|few|TRBJ1-2
TGTGCCAGCAGCTTCTTGGGGGAGGGAGTCTATGGCTACACCTTC
CASSFLGEGVYGYTF
>TRBD2|TRBV7-2|once|TRBJ2-5
TGTGCCGGGGGGGACCGCGTTAAAGAGACCCAGTACTTC
CAGGDRVKETQYF
>TRBD2|TRBV7-2|few|TRBJ2-1
TGTGCCAGCAGAGTACTAGCGGGGTTAGGGGATGAGCAGTTCTTC
CASRVLAGLGDEQFF
>TRBD1|TRBV18|few|TRBJ2-2
TGTGCCAGCTCGCCTCAGGGGGAGAACACCGGGGAGCTGTTTTTT
CASSPQGENTGELFF
>TRBD1|TRBV19|few|TRBJ1-5
TGTGCCAGTAGTATAGACCCAGGGGGCAGAAGCAATCAGCCCCAGCATTTT
CASSIDPGGRSNQPQHF
>-|TRBV20-1|-|TRBJ2-2
TGCAATGCTTTTTCCGGGACACTGAACACCGGGGAGCTGTTTTTT
CNAFSGTLNTGELFF
>-|TRBV12-3/TRBV12-4|-|TRBJ1-4
TGTGCCAGCAGTTTAGTTTACGGGGGAAATGAAAAACTGTTTTTT
CASSLVYGGNEKLFF
>-|TRBV11-2|few|TRBJ2-3
TGTGCCAGCAGAATGCTAATTGACCCCCGGGCGACAGATACGCAGTATTTT
CASRMLIDPRATDTQYF
>-|TRBV6-2/TRBV6-3|-|TRBJ2-3
TGTGCCACCCGAGTTCACCTAAAACTCACGGATACGCAGTATTTT
CATRVHLKLTDTQYF
>-|TRBV14|few|TRBJ2-5
TGTGCCAGCAGCCAATGGGAGGAGACCCAGTACTTC
CASSQWEETQYF
>TRBD2|TRBV20-1|many|TRBJ2-3
TGCAGTGCTCGATCTAGCGGGGGGTTTCTTGGCACAGATACGCAGTATTTT
CSARSSGGFLGTDTQYF
>-|TRBV11-3|-|TRBJ2-2
TGTGCCAGCAGCCCATGGGGGCACCAGAACACCGGGGAGCTGTTTTTT
CASSPWGHQNTGELFF
>-|TRBV25-1|few|TRBJ1-4
TGTGCCAGCAGTGATACCGCCGCAACTAATGAAAAACTGTTTTTT
CASSDTAATNEKLFF
>-|TRBV4-1|few|TRBJ2-1
TGCGCCAGCAGCCGCGGGCAGTTCAATGAGCAGTTCTTC
CASSRGQFNEQFF
>-|TRBV21-1|-|TRBJ2-3
TGTGCCAGCTCACCCCACCGGGACATCACAGATACGCAGTATTTT
CASSPHRDITDTQYF
>TRBD1|TRBV6-5|many|TRBJ1-3
TGTGCCAGCAGTTACTCGTACAGGGGGAGCTCTGGAAACACCATATATTTT
CASSYSYRGSSGNTIYF